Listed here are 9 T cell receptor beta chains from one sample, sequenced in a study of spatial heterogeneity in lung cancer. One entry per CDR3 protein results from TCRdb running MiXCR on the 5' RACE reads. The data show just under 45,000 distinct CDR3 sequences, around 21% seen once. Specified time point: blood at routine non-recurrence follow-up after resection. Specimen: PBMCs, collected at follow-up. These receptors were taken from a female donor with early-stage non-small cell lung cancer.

This chain's CDR3 is CSVDQGIDEQFF. In nucleotides, the CDR3 is TGCAGCGTTGATCAGGGTATCGATGAGCAGTTCTTC. This rearrangement joins TRBV29-1 to TRBJ2-1, with a tentative D call TRBD1 (5 bases). The V gene's germline CDR1 is SQVTM and CDR2 ANQGSEA. Trimming took off 3 bases at V and 8 bases at J, with 11 bases between the two ends. The CDR3 totals 12 residues.

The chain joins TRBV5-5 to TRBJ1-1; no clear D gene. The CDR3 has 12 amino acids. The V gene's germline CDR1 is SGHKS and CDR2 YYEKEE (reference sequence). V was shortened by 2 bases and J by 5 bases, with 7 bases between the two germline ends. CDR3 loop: CASSFGMTEAFF. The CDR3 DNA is TGTGCCAGCAGCTTCGGTATGACTGAAGCTTTCTTT.

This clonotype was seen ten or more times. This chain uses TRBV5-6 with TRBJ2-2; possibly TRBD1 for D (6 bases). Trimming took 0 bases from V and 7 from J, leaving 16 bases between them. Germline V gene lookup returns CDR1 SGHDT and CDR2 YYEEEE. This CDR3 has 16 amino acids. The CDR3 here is CASSLVGTGRIGELFF. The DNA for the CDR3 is TGTGCCAGCAGCTTGGTCGGAACAGGGCGGATCGGGGAGCTGTTTTTT.

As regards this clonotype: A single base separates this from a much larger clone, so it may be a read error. CDR3 in amino acids: CSARIPAFNSPLHF. The CDR3 DNA sequence: TGCAGTGCTAGAATCCCCGCTTTTAATTCACCCCTCCACTTT. The chain uses TRBV20-1 and TRBJ1-6; D not certain. Germline V gene data show CDR1 as DFQATT and CDR2 as SNEGSKA (reference sequence). The CDR3 covers 14 residues. V lost 2 bases to trimming and J lost 6 bases, with 11 bases between them.

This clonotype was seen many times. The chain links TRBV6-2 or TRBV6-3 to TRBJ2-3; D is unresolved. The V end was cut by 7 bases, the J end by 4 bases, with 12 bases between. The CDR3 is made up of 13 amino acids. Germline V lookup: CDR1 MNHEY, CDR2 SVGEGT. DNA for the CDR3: TGTGCCAGCATTTCCAGGTCCCCAGATACGCAGTATTTT. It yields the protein CASISRSPDTQYF.

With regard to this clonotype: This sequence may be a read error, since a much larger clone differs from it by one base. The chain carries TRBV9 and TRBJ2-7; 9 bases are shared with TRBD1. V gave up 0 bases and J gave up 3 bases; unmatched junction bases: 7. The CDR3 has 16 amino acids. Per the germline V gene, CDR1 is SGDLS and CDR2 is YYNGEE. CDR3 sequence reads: CASSVEVGQGVYEQYF. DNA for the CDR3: TGTGCCAGCAGCGTAGAGGTGGGACAGGGAGTCTACGAGCAGTACTTC. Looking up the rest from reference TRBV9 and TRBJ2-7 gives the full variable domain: DSGVTQTPKHLITATGQRVTLRCSPRSGDLSVYWYQQSLDQGLQFLIQYYNGEERAKGNILERFSAQQFPDLHSELNLSSLELGDSALYFCASSVEVGQGVYEQYFGPGTRLTVT.

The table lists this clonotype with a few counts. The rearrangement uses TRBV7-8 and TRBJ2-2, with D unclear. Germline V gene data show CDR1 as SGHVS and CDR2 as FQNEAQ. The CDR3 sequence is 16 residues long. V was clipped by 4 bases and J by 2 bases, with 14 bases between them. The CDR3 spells CASSSTPIRNTGELFF. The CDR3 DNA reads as TGTGCCAGCAGCTCGACCCCGATAAGAAACACCGGGGAGCTGTTTTTT. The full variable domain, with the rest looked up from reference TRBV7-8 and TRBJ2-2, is GAGVSQSPRYKVAKRGQDVALRCDPISGHVSLFWYQQALGQGPEFLTYFQNEAQLDKSGLPSDRFFAERPEGSVSTLKIQRTQQEDSAVYLCASSSTPIRNTGELFFGEGSRLTVL.

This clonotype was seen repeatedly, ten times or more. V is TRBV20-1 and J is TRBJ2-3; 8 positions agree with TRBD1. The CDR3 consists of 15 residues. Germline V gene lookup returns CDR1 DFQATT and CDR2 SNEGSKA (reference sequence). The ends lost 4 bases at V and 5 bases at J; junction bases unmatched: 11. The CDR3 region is CSATQGEVGIDTQYF. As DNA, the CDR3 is TGCAGTGCTACACAGGGGGAGGTCGGTATAGATACGCAGTATTTT.

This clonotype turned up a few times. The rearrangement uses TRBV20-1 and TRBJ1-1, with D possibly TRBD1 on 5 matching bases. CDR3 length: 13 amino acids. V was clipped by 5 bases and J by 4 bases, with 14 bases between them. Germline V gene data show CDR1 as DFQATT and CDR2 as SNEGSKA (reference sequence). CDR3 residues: CSAYRGMGTEAFF. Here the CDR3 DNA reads TGCAGTGCTTACCGGGGCATGGGCACTGAAGCTTTCTTT.